This TCR beta chain was sequenced for a study of blood T cell repertoires in COVID-19. Study background: Material from acute and convalescent COVID-19 was sourced from the United States, Italy and Spain. Sources were T cells, B-cell-depleted T cells, or PBMCs; the material itself was cDNA or gDNA.

Profiled with immunoSEQ multiplex PCR; TCRdb holds only in-frame clones, not every one. Of hundreds of thousands of clones in the sample, about nine tenths are singletons; the top ten hold about 6.7%. The sequencing input was peripheral blood. The clonotype was recovered from a woman aged 25 to 45 with COVID-19, enrolled during active disease.

The CDR3 reads CASSLGTGGGSPLHF. The CDR3 DNA sequence: TGTGCCAGCAGCTTAGGGACAGGGGGAGGTTCACCCCTCCACTTT. V is TRBV11-2 and J is TRBJ1-6; TRBD1 aligns across 10 bases. Per germline, CDR1 SGHAT and CDR2 FQNNGV. The junction had 3 bases not matched to a gene; V was cut back by 1 base and J by 9 bases. The CDR3 runs to 15 residues.